The clone carrying this TCR beta chain was seen just once. Different DNA sequences within this sample yield the same CDR3. The data belong to a study of blood T cell repertoires in COVID-19. Across the whole study: The United States, Italy and Spain were the sources of the acute and convalescent COVID-19 samples.

The authors' processing: Estimation of nucleated cell counts was performed using reference gene primer amplification. Assay used: immunoSEQ multiplex PCR; TCRdb lists only in-frame clones, some missing. V and J calls and clone size are copied from that table; D and trimming were computed from the DNA. The sample has under 200,000 clones, 80% to 85% seen once; the top ten hold under 3%. This CDR3 comprises 11 residues. The germline V and J ends were trimmed by 6 bases and 2 bases, with 5 bases remaining between them. Germline V gene sequence: CDR1 SNHLY, CDR2 FYNNEI. The V gene is TRBV2, the J gene TRBJ2-7; D gene unclear. Specimen: peripheral blood. The clonotype originates from a human donor with acute or convalescent COVID-19. The donor label of this sample is uncertain. In DNA form, the CDR3 reads TGTGCCAGCAGGGAGACCTACGAGCAGTACTTC. It encodes CASRETYEQYF. The variable domain in full, with the rest retrieved from reference TRBV2 and TRBJ2-7, is EPEVTQTPSHQVTQMGQEVILRCVPISNHLYFYWYRQILGQKVEFLVSFYNNEISEKSEIFDDQFSVERPDGSNFTLKIRSTKLEDSAMYFCASRETYEQYFGPGTRLTVT.